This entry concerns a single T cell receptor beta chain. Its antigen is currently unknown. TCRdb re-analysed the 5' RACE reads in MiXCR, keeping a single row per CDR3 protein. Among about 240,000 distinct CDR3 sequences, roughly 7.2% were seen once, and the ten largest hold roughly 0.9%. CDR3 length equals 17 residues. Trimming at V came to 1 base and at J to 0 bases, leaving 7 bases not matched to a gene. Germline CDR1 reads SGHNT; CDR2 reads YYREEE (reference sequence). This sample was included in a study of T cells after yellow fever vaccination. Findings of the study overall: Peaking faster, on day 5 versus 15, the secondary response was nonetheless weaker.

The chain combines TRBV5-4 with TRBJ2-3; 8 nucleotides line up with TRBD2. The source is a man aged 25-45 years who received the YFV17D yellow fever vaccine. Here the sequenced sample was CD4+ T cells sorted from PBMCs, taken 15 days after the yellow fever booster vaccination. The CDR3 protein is CASSLILSGTSTDTQYF. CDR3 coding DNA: TGTGCCAGCAGCTTGATCCTTAGCGGGACCAGCACAGATACGCAGTATTTT.